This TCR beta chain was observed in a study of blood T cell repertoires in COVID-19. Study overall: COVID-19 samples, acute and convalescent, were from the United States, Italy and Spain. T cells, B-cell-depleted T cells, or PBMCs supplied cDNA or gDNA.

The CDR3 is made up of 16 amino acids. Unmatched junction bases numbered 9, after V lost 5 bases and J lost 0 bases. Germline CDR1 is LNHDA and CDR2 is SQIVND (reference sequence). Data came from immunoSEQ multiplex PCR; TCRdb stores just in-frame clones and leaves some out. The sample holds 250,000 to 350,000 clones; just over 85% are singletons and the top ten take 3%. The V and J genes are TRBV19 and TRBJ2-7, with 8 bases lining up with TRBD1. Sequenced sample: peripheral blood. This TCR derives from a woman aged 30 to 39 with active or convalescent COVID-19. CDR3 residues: CASSSLRTGRSYEQYF. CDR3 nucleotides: TGTGCCAGTAGTTCACTCAGGACAGGGCGCTCCTACGAGCAGTACTTC.